This record looks at one T cell receptor beta chain sequence and its context. One end of the junction varies from germline; a read error may be responsible. The time point was: blood at routine non-recurrence follow-up after resection. Extraction of whole RNA from tumor, nontumor lung or frozen PBMC preceded unsorted sequencing. This CDR3 has 14 residues. CDR1 is MGHRA and CDR2 is YSYEKL in the germline V gene. The data stem from a study of spatial heterogeneity in lung cancer. At the level of the study: Samples were obtained from roughly 65 donors, all untreated early-stage non-small cell lung cancer patients. Taken at a median of about 2 years after resection, follow-up PBMC samples underwent sequencing when available. Detection consistently captured more beta-chain sequences than alpha-chain sequences. An average of more than ten raw reads was observed per unique TCR and UMI combination.

One entry per CDR3 protein, called by TCRdb with MiXCR from the 5' RACE reads. Seen here are around 110,000 distinct CDR3 sequences, 10% to 15% observed once, and the top ten hold about 15%. The clonotype was recovered from a male donor with early-stage non-small cell lung cancer. V usage is TRBV4-1 and J usage is TRBJ1-1; tentatively, D is TRBD1 (5 bases). This sample comprised PBMCs, obtained at follow-up. CDR3 in amino acids: CSSSHDRSRTEAFF. The CDR3 nucleotides read TGCTCCAGCAGCCACGACAGATCCAGGACTGAAGCTTTCTTT.